This record concerns one T cell receptor beta chain sequence. Its antigen is still unknown. The sample's treatment: roughly ten-day PBMC culture with coronavirus spike peptide pools or control peptides (ViraFEST assay). The CDR3 loop spans 15 amino acids. Germline V gene sequence: CDR1 SGHNT, CDR2 YYREEE (reference sequence). Trimming left V 4 bases short and J 4 bases short, with 17 bases between. These data are taken from a study of vaccination and CD4 T cells after COVID-19. An Oncomine TCR Beta short-read assay was used to sequence the DNA from cultured CD4+ T cells. TCRdb passed the PCR reads through MiXCR, listing each CDR3 protein once. The sample holds approximately 15,000 distinct CDR3 sequences, 45% to 65% seen once.

Input material: CD4+ T cells from blood, cultured in vitro. The sequence came from a human donor who had recovered from COVID-19. The chain combines TRBV5-4 with TRBJ1-2; TRBD1 might be the D (5 bases). CDR3 sequence reads: CASSLGARAGYGYTF. The CDR3 DNA reads TGTGCCAGCAGCCTAGGGGCACGGGCTGGCTATGGCTACACCTTC.